This T cell receptor beta chain was captured by sequencing in a study of regulatory T cells in long-lasting Graves disease. Study at large: Over 5 years of antithyroid drugs with positive TSH receptor antibodies was taken to mean persistent Graves' disease.

The CDR3 covers 15 residues. V was shortened by 0 bases and J by 3 bases, with 11 bases between the two germline ends. Germline V gene sequence: CDR1 MNHEY, CDR2 SVGAGI. Time point given: persistent/refractory GD, antithyroid drugs over 5 years with positive TRAb. Preparation of the TCR library used RNA extracted from PBMCs. Points from the study as a whole: Only peripheral blood was studied, not thyroid tissue. Persistent Graves' patients showed less TCR diversity than newly diagnosed ones.

For TCR beta, libraries came from iRepertoire HTBI primers and Arm-PCR of CDR3 regions. Authors' processing steps: Across samples, roughly 64 TRBV and 12 to 15 TRBJ segments were found. Via MiXCR, TCRdb re-called the multiplex PCR reads, giving one row per CDR3 protein. The V and J calls come from TCRdb's annotation, not from the publication. The repertoire holds a few hundred thousand distinct CDR3 sequences, with 20% to 25% as singletons. Concerning this clonotype itself: Its specificity is unknown.

The receptor was derived from a female donor with Graves disease. This specimen consisted of peripheral blood mononuclear cells (PBMCs), obtained when the disease was refractory, from a patient treated with antithyroid drugs. The chain combines TRBV6-5 with TRBJ1-1; D remains ambiguous. CDR3 sequence reads: CASSYSGQVDTEAFF. CDR3 nucleotides: TGTGCCAGCAGTTACTCTGGTCAAGTCGACACTGAAGCTTTCTTT.